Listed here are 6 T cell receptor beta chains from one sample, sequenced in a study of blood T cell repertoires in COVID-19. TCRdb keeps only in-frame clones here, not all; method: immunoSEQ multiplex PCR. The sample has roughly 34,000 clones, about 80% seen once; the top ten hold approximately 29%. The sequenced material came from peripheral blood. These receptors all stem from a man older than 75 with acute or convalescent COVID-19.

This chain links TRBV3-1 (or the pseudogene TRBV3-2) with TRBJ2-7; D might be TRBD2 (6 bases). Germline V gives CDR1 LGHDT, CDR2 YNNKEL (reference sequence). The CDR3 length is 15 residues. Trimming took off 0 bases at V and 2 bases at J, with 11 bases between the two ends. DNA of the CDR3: TGTGCCAGCAGCCAAGAGTGGCGGGGAACCTACGAGCAGTACTTC. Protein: CASSQEWRGTYEQYF.

This CDR3 is CASSQLSDLAAPYNEQFF. The CDR3 region has the DNA TGCGCCAGCAGCCAACTGTCCGACTTAGCGGCCCCCTACAATGAGCAGTTCTTC. V is TRBV4-3 and J is TRBJ2-1; tentative D call: TRBD2 (6 bases). The CDR3 has 18 amino acids. Trimming took 2 bases from V and 2 from J, leaving 19 bases between them. Germline values: CDR1 LGHNA, CDR2 YSLEER.

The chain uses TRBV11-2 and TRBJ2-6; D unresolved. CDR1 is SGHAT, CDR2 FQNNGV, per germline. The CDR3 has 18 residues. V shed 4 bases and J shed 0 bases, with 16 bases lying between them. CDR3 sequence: CASSSHPNFSSGANVLTF. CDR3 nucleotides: TGTGCCAGCAGCTCCCACCCCAATTTTAGCTCTGGGGCCAACGTCCTGACTTTC.

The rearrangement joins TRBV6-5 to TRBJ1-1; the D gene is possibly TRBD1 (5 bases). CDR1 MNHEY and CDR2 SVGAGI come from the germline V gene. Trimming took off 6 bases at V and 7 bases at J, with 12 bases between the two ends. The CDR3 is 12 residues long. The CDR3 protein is CASSADRSEAFF. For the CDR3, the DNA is TGTGCCAGCAGCGCAGACAGAAGTGAAGCTTTCTTT.

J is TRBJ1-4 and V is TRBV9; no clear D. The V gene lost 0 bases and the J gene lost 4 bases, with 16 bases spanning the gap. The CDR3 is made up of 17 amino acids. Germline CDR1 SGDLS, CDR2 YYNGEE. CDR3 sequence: CASSVAARETDNEKLFF. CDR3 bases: TGTGCCAGCAGCGTAGCCGCACGGGAGACGGATAATGAAAAACTGTTTTTT.

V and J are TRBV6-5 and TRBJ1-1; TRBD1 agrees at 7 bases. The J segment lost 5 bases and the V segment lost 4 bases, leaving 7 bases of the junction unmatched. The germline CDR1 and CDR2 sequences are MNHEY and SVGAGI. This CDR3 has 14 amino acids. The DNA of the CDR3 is TGTGCCAGCAGTTTACAGGGGCCAGGAACTGAAGCTTTCTTT. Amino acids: CASSLQGPGTEAFF.